The 21 T cell receptor beta chains in this list originate from one sample, sequenced in a study of T cells in Graves' hyperthyroidism and ophthalmopathy. Amplified TCR beta CDR3 regions derived from RNA transcripts. The HTBI primer set drove a first-round RT-PCR of the TCR CDR3. MiXCR was run by TCRdb on the multiplex PCR reads, yielding one entry per CDR3 protein. The profile covers hundreds of thousands of distinct CDR3 sequences, with around a sixth appearing a single time and about a sixth taken by the ten largest. What was sequenced was blood. Receptor source: a woman in her 50s with Graves' hyperthyroidism that later progressed to Graves' ophthalmopathy.

This clonotype was counted only a few times. The chain couples TRBV5-4 to TRBJ2-3; weak D call: TRBD1 (5 bases). Germline values: CDR1 SGHNT, CDR2 YYREEE (reference sequence). The CDR3 has 13 residues. V gave up 3 bases and J gave up 4 bases, with 9 bases separating them. This CDR3 is CASSSTVPDTQYF. CDR3 nucleotides: TGTGCCAGCAGCTCGACAGTGCCAGATACGCAGTATTTT.

This clonotype showed up many times. V is TRBV5-1 and J is TRBJ2-7; D perhaps matches TRBD2 (5 bases). CDR3 length equals 13 residues. Germline CDR1 and CDR2: SGHRS and YFSETQ. V lost 5 bases and J lost 0, with 9 bases in between. The CDR3 loop reads CASSPGNSYEQYF. CDR3 in DNA: TGCGCCAGCAGTCCCGGGAACTCCTACGAGCAGTACTTC.

This clonotype was seen ten or more times. This rearrangement joins TRBV5-1 to TRBJ2-1; 9 nucleotides align to TRBD1. The V gene end was trimmed by 4 bases and the J gene end by 5 bases; junction bases not matched to a gene: 7. Germline loops: CDR1 SGHRS, CDR2 YFSETQ. The length of the CDR3 is 15 residues. The CDR3: CASSVGQGSHNEQFF. In DNA, the CDR3 is TGCGCCAGCAGCGTCGGACAGGGGTCCCACAATGAGCAGTTCTTC. Using reference TRBV5-1 and TRBJ2-1 for the parts outside the CDR3, the full variable domain is KAGVTQTPRYLIKTRGQQVTLSCSPISGHRSVSWYQQTPGQGLQFLFEYFSETQRNKGNFPGRFSGRQFSNSRSEMNVSTLELGDSALYLCASSVGQGSHNEQFFGPGTRLTVL.

This clonotype was counted a few times. The gene calls are TRBV6-6 and TRBJ1-6; maybe TRBD1 (6 bases). V gave up 0 bases and J gave up 8 bases, with 11 bases separating them. The CDR3 loop spans 15 amino acids. Per the germline V gene, CDR1 is MNHNY and CDR2 is SVGAGI (reference sequence). Here the CDR3 reads CASSYSTGLDSPLHF. For the CDR3, the DNA is TGTGCCAGCAGTTACTCGACAGGCCTGGATTCACCCCTCCACTTT.

Only a few counts were recorded for this clonotype. This chain connects TRBV9 to TRBJ2-3; 9 nucleotides agree with TRBD2. Losses at the gene ends were 5 bases for V and 0 bases for J; bases not matched to a gene: 4. Germline lookup yields CDR1 SGDLS and CDR2 YYNGEE. This CDR3 spans 15 amino acids. Written as DNA, the CDR3 is TGTGCCAGCAGTCTAGCGGGGAAAAGCACAGATACGCAGTATTTT. Translating gives CASSLAGKSTDTQYF.

In this sample, this clonotype turned up a few times. The J gene is TRBJ2-7, the V gene TRBV27; a possible D gene is TRBD1 (5 bases). CDR3 length: 14 amino acids. Germline CDR1 reads MNHEY; CDR2 reads SMNVEV (reference sequence). Trimming took 3 bases from V and 0 from J, leaving 9 bases between them. CDR3 amino acids: CASSFDDSSYEQYF. As DNA, the CDR3 is TGTGCCAGCAGTTTTGATGACAGCTCCTACGAGCAGTACTTC.

This rearrangement joins TRBV7-2 to TRBJ1-4, with a weak D call TRBD1 (6 bases). V lost 0 bases to trimming and J lost 3 bases, with 8 bases between them. There are 15 residues in the CDR3. The germline V gene encodes CDR1 SGHTA and CDR2 FQGNSA. CDR3: CASSLAQGSNEKLFF. In DNA form, the CDR3 reads TGTGCCAGCAGCTTAGCCCAGGGGTCTAATGAAAAACTGTTTTTT.

This chain connects TRBV27 to TRBJ1-2; 7 bases align to TRBD1. CDR1 is MNHEY and CDR2 is SMNVEV in the germline V gene (reference sequence). V gave up 2 bases and J gave up 8 bases; unmatched junction bases: 8. The CDR3 contains 14 residues. This CDR3 reads CASSLRPGGSGYTF. Written as DNA, the CDR3 is TGTGCCAGCAGTTTACGCCCAGGGGGTAGCGGCTACACCTTC.

This sequence joins TRBV6-5 and TRBJ1-4, with D perhaps matching TRBD1 (5 bases). With 2 bases removed from V and 3 bases from J, the gap between germline ends came to 16 bases. CDR1 and CDR2 from the germline V gene are MNHEY and SVGAGI. This CDR3 has 17 amino acids. The CDR3 is CASSYRSGSGANEKLFF. DNA of the CDR3: TGTGCCAGCAGTTACCGGTCGGGGTCGGGGGCTAATGAAAAACTGTTTTTT.

The V call is TRBV20-1, the J call TRBJ2-3; TRBD2 matches at 12 bases. The CDR3 consists of 15 residues. CDR1 is DFQATT and CDR2 is SNEGSKA in the germline V gene (reference sequence). J lost 7 bases, V lost 1 base, and 6 bases had no gene match. The CDR3 spells CSARGWLAGGNTQYF. CDR3 bases: TGCAGTGCTAGAGGGTGGCTAGCGGGGGGGAATACGCAGTATTTT.

The J gene is TRBJ2-2, the V gene TRBV12-3 or TRBV12-4; TRBD2 aligns across 7 bases. The CDR3 is 15 amino acids. After removal of 7 bases from V and 2 bases from J, the junction contained 7 bases not matched to a gene. The chain's CDR3 is CASTLGGGNTGELFF. CDR3 DNA sequence: TGTGCCAGCACCCTTGGGGGGGGAAACACCGGGGAGCTGTTTTTT.

The V and J genes are TRBV3-1 and TRBJ2-1, with 14 bases lining up with TRBD2. The CDR3 runs 16 residues. Germline CDR1 is LGHDT and CDR2 is YNNKEL (reference sequence). The trim removed 1 base at V and 13 bases at J, leaving 9 bases unmatched. CDR3: CASSQVGLAGGGDQFF. Written as DNA, the CDR3 is TGTGCCAGCAGCCAAGTTGGACTAGCGGGGGGCGGTGATCAGTTCTTC.

Written as DNA, the CDR3 is TGTGCCAGCTCACCAGGGATTTCCACTGAAGCTTTCTTT. Translated, it gives CASSPGISTEAFF. The chain recombines TRBV18 with TRBJ1-1; D remains unclear. V was pared by 2 bases and J by 4 bases, with 8 bases between. The length of the CDR3 is 13 residues. In germline, CDR1 is KGHSH, CDR2 LQKENI.

The V gene is TRBV19, the J gene TRBJ1-1; the D gene is possibly TRBD1 (5 bases). The ends were cut back, 5 bases at V and 1 base at J, with 14 bases in the middle. The CDR3 contains 15 residues. In germline, CDR1 is LNHDA, CDR2 SQIVND (reference sequence). This CDR3 is CASSETGPRNTEAFF. CDR3 in DNA: TGTGCCAGTAGTGAAACGGGACCGAGGAACACTGAAGCTTTCTTT.

This clonotype showed up many times. The chain uses TRBV20-1 and TRBJ2-7, with 10 bases fitting TRBD1. The germline V gene encodes CDR1 DFQATT and CDR2 SNEGSKA (reference sequence). The CDR3 covers 14 residues. The trim removed 3 bases at V and 3 bases at J, leaving 5 bases unmatched. CDR3 in DNA: TGCAGTGCTAGTTCGGGACAGGGGTTCTACGAGCAGTACTTC. Its translation is CSASSGQGFYEQYF.

Only a few counts were recorded for this clonotype. Relative to the germline gene, one junction end is altered; a read error may explain this. The V call is TRBV7-9, the J call TRBJ2-7, with 11 bases identical to TRBD2. CDR3 length equals 14 residues. Germline V gene sequence: CDR1 SEHNR, CDR2 FQNEAQ (reference sequence). CDR3 region: CASSVAGGHNEQYF. The CDR3 nucleotides read TGTGCCAGCAGCGTAGCGGGGGGGCATAACGAGCAGTACTTC. Full variable domain (missing parts from reference TRBV7-9 and TRBJ2-7): DTGVSQNPRHKITKRGQNVTFRCDPISEHNRLYWYRQTLGQGPEFLTYFQNEAQLEKSRLLSDRFSAERPKGSFSTLEIQRTEQGDSAMYLCASSVAGGHNEQYFGPGTRLTVT.

This clonotype occurred a few times. The chain couples TRBV12-3 or TRBV12-4 to TRBJ2-7; TRBD2 might be the D (7 bases). V lost 5 bases and J 4 bases, leaving 15 bases between the germline ends. The CDR3 loop spans 14 amino acids. The CDR3 region has the DNA TGTGCCAGCAGTCTGGGGGGGCCCGATTACGAGCAGTACTTC. Translating gives CASSLGGPDYEQYF.

Many counts were recorded for this clonotype. The genes are TRBV7-8 and TRBJ1-3; D is uncertain. There are 15 residues in the CDR3. CDR1 is SGHVS and CDR2 is FQNEAQ in the germline V gene. Trimming took off 6 bases at V and 2 bases at J, with 14 bases between the two ends. CDR3 coding DNA: TGTGCCAGCAGGCCTCGGGAGTACGCTGGAAACACCATATATTTT. Protein sequence: CASRPREYAGNTIYF.

In its sample, this clonotype was seen a few times. The chain is built from TRBV3-1 and TRBJ2-1, with 7 positions matching TRBD2. In germline, CDR1 is LGHDT, CDR2 YNNKEL (reference sequence). The ends lost 1 base at V and 3 bases at J; junction bases unmatched: 6. This CDR3 is 16 amino acids long. CDR3 coding DNA: TGTGCCAGCAGCCAAGGGGCTAGCGGATACTACAATGAGCAGTTCTTC. Amino acid sequence: CASSQGASGYYNEQFF.

This clonotype was recorded at least ten times. J is TRBJ1-5 and V is TRBV3-1, with 10 bases aligning to TRBD1. V dropped 3 bases and J dropped 4; count of bases not matched to a gene: 3. This CDR3 region has 15 residues. CDR1 and CDR2 (germline): LGHDT, YNNKEL (reference sequence). The CDR3 nucleotides are TGTGCCAGCAGCCAGCGGGACAGGGGAAATCAGCCCCAGCATTTT. It translates to CASSQRDRGNQPQHF.

This clonotype showed up many times. J is TRBJ1-1 and V is TRBV7-2; 9 bases match TRBD1. Germline CDR1 SGHTA, CDR2 FQGNSA. This CDR3 is built from 14 residues. With 5 bases clipped from V and 4 bases from J, the junction kept 5 bases outside the gene matches. As DNA, the CDR3 is TGTGCCAGCAGCAAAAGGGACAGGGCCACTGAAGCTTTCTTT. Its translation: CASSKRDRATEAFF. The full variable domain, its missing parts supplied by reference TRBV7-2 and TRBJ1-1, is GAGVSQSPSNKVTEKGKDVELRCDPISGHTALYWYRQSLGQGLEFLIYFQGNSAPDKSGLPSDRFSAERTGGSVSTLTIQRTQQEDSAVYLCASSKRDRATEAFFGQGTRLTVV.